In this sample, the clone carrying this T cell receptor beta chain turned up a few times. The antigen remains undetermined. Germline values: CDR1 MNHEY, CDR2 SVGEGT. V lost 5 bases to trimming and J lost 6 bases, with 11 bases between them. This CDR3 contains 13 residues. The data stem from a study of T cell repertoires in cytomegalovirus infection. At the level of the study: Both CMV infection and a matching HLA type were indicated by public TCR beta signatures.

TCRdb itself ran the reads through MiXCR, one entry per CDR3 protein. The sample holds 150,000 to 200,000 distinct CDR3 sequences, 15% to 20% seen once. Findings and caveats of the study: HLA-C-restricted CMV clonotypes gave the most frequent clonotype in two of eight donors.

This TCR derives from a human donor in good health (CMV status not recorded). Some clones in this sample may be carry-over from other donors' samples. The J gene is TRBJ1-5, the V gene TRBV6-2 or TRBV6-3; D perhaps matches TRBD1 (5 bases). Sequenced sample: PBMCs. In DNA, the CDR3 is TGTGCCAGCAGTGGGGGGGAAATTCAGCCCCAGCATTTT. Its translation is CASSGGEIQPQHF.